This T cell receptor (beta chain) was captured by sequencing in a study of cytomegalovirus exposure and HLA in healthy donors listed by TCRdb under 2017. A note on the overall study: According to an earlier analysis of a few hundred of the donors, 200 million or so T cells yielded some 110 million unique TCR beta sequences and about 280 Gb of sequence data. The later analysis used no new phenotypic data to find candidate immune exposures, relying instead on TCR beta sequences and their occurrence across donors. On average, around 230,000 unique TCR beta nucleotide sequences were sequenced per donor among roughly 430 genotyped donors of the cohort, with around 19% of those sequences being non-productive. To decide whether each TCR beta V gene segment behaved as functional or pseudogenic, an earlier analysis of some 600 of the donors relied on high-throughput TCR beta sequencing. A later genetic analysis took genome-wide SNP genotypes for 398 of the 666 donors and used that subset as a discovery cohort. Among the roughly 400 genotyped donors, around 81% belonged to the genetic ancestry cluster associated with self-reported Caucasian donors. A later analysis re-examined previously published TCR beta repertoires from more than 550 donors and added high-resolution HLA genotyping to investigate patterns of TCR occurrence. The study combined high-throughput TCR immunosequencing, statistical association of individual TCRs with disease status, and machine learning to predict cytomegalovirus infection status. The T cell repertoires of around 730 subjects were profiled by immunosequencing and related to cytomegalovirus serostatus. Donor age, sex, ethnicity and CMV serostatus were compiled alongside the repertoire data. The study aimed to test whether signatures of past pathogen exposure could be identified by cataloging public T cell receptors. All discovery cohort repertoires had been generated on a single sequencing platform. An early release that covered roughly 600 HLA-typed donors contained around 300 gigabases of sequencing data and about 93 million unique TCR sequences. Along with the approximately 700-subject first cohort, a separate validation cohort of over a hundred different subjects was used. HLA typing covered class I and class II loci at four-digit resolution. Roughly 5 DR-DQ haplotypes were handled as single units for association and clustering, since linkage in the cohort was strong. Typing coverage varied by locus: 629-630 donors for A, B, C, DRB1 and DQB1; 500 to 550 for DQA1; around 610 for DPA1; roughly 470 for DPB1.

The cohort consisted of 600 to 750 healthy bone marrow donors. At the time of sampling, every cohort member was nominally healthy, though immune exposures that went unrecorded were likely present. The donor tested CMV seropositive and was one of the 289 seropositive cohort members. A peripheral blood sample was provided by each donor, and peripheral blood mononuclear cells were used for TCR beta sequencing. The Qiagen DNeasy Blood Extraction Kit was used to extract genomic DNA from the blood cell samples. The CDR3 goes from the cysteine to the phenylalanine over 18 residues. The kept DNA is CDR3 alone, 54 bases in frame from the first base. Trimmed from V: 6 bases; trimmed from J: 0 bases; junction bases lacking a gene match: 9. The CDR1 and CDR2 encoded by the germline V gene are SGHTS and YDEGEE. Receptor amplification or capture employed the immunoSEQ multiplex PCR assay. The multiplex PCR relied on a mix of 60 forward primers for TCR Vbeta segments and 13 reverse primers for TCR Jbeta segments. The CDR3 region of rearranged TCR beta genes was amplified from genomic DNA with a multiplex PCR assay. The amplified TCR beta libraries were sequenced on the Illumina HiSeq System as 87-base-pair reads. As for the original processing: A later analysis tallied 75 million to 85 million unique TCR beta chains across the approximately 670 repertoires, and around 9.9 million of those chains were shared by two or more donors. Raw reads were error-corrected and collapsed into unique sequences by a nearest-neighbor algorithm in which closely related sequences were merged to remove PCR and sequencing errors. V, D and J gene segments were assigned by aligning CDR3 sequences to IMGT reference sequences. Each retained sequence needed at least a six-nucleotide match to both a V gene segment and a J gene segment. A rearrangement was called productive if the CDR3 had no stop codons and remained in frame with V and J, and every other rearrangement was called non-productive. Following IMGT convention, CDR3 was defined as the stretch from the second conserved V-encoded cysteine up to the conserved J-encoded phenylalanine. In an earlier analysis of roughly 580 of the donors, sequences lacking an unambiguous match to a single V gene segment were excluded. In an earlier analysis of 450 to 750 of the donors, a V segment was called functional when productive rearrangements were above 56.7%, and segregating when the standard deviation between donors exceeded 5%. A statistical classification framework was built to diagnose cytomegalovirus status from the catalog of TCR beta chain sequences. A later analysis assigned V and J genes by comparing TCR nucleotide sequences with IMGT/GENE-DB human TR gene sequences. In a later analysis, CDR3 sequences and most-parsimonious VDJ recombination scenarios were assigned using the TCRdist pipeline. In a later analysis, every TCR beta chain was defined by the combination of its CDR3 amino acid sequence and its V-gene family, and reads without a unique V-gene family were dropped. In a later analysis, 450 to 600 highly shared, low-generation-probability nucleotide sequences were removed to address suspected cross-contamination and a sequencing artifact. A later analysis calculated a clonal expansion index for each public chain from normalized within-repertoire ranks of inferred template counts. A later analysis computed generation probabilities with a VDJ recombination model fitted to out-of-frame rearrangements, and checked the results against IGoR. In a later analysis, hypergeometric tests were used to score TCR-TCR, TCR-HLA and TCR-CMV co-occurrence, with a repertoire-size bias correction applied to TCR pairs. A later analysis estimated false discovery rates by permuting HLA or CMV assignments 20 times. In a later analysis, co-occurring TCRs were grouped using DBSCAN, with TCRdist sequence similarity added in when clustering inside HLA-allele-positive subsets. For co-occurrence clustering, repertoires with fewer than 30,000 or more than 120,000 public chains were excluded, along with a handful of repertoires with anomalous nucleotide sharing. This immuneACCESS table, as held by TCRdb, lists in-frame sequences with V and J called but not all clones. Of the missing ones, under half trace to an unresolved V gene in checked studies; the others have no known cause. That table furnishes V, J and clone size, whereas the DNA furnished D and trimming. Counted in this sample were about 170,000 clones; around 79% of them appeared once. Around 0.97% of the sample comes from the top ten.

In the case of this clone: It has no known antigen specificity. Base quality data are lacking; no much larger clone is found one base away.

On the study overall, not on this receptor specifically: In a later analysis, the rate of TCR association differed among HLA loci, with DRB1 alleles having the most associated TCRs and HLA-C alleles having the fewest. HLA typing was unavailable for some donors at each locus, so association tests used only the typed subset. The 87-base-pair reads could not distinguish some IMGT-functional V segments, including TRBV6-2 and TRBV6-3, so those segments were excluded. The sequencing pipeline was judged likely to have produced a cluster of highly shared sequence variants as a technical artifact. A further reported finding was that TCR beta sequences accurately predicted the HLA-A and HLA-B alleles for most subjects in the first cohort. The only immune exposure information available for the cohort was CMV serostatus. A later analysis reported that several top co-occurrence clusters appeared linked to parvovirus B19, influenza, CMV and Epstein-Barr virus. Most TCR sequences were seen in very few donors, while some public TCRs were found in many individuals. The authors suggested that the approach could potentially be extended to other disease states and immunological phenotypes. In a later analysis, most CMV-associated TCR beta chains were found to appear HLA-restricted, with HLA associations seemingly driven largely by CMV exposure. A later analysis associated 15,000 to 20,000 TCR beta sequences with specific HLA alleles at a false discovery rate of 0.05. The presence/absence analyses assumed that sequencing depth was roughly uniform across donors, and that assumption may not be true. This cohort had only TCR beta chains sequenced, and the lack of alpha or paired-chain data limited which features could be detected. In vitro tests confirmed that a few of the cytomegalovirus-associated TCR beta chains recognize cytomegalovirus antigens. Linkage disequilibrium might explain the correlated functional status among segregating V segments, but an unknown experimental factor could not be excluded. In a later analysis, HLA-associated TCR beta chains showed more clonal expansion and lower generation probabilities than non-associated chains that were equally common. In a later genetic analysis, a missense DCLRE1C variant was associated with V-gene and J-gene trimming of TCR beta chains, and the association was replicated in an independent cohort. A total of 150 to 200 TCR beta chains were listed by the study as associated with cytomegalovirus. The classifier was reported to diagnose cytomegalovirus status with high specificity and sensitivity in both the original and validation cohorts. Assigning TCR associations to individual alleles was difficult when HLA alleles, especially DR and DQ, strongly co-occurred. In an earlier analysis of 500 to 650 of the donors, most TCR beta V segments appeared in productive rearrangements about 90% or about 30% of the time, broadly matching IMGT annotations. Because counts were too low, 15 to 20 rarely observed V segments, including chromosome 9 orphons, were left out of the earlier analysis of some 600 of the donors. In a later genetic analysis, fewer N-insertions in productive TCRs were reported among donors in an Asian-associated ancestry cluster than the roughly 700-donor mean.

This receptor was obtained from a woman in her forties or fifties in good health and CMV-seropositive. Specimen: PBMCs. The chain is encoded by TRBV5-8 joined to TRBJ2-3, with TRBD2 matching 14 junction bases. In nucleotide form, the sequence is TGTGCCAGCAACCAACCGGGACTAGCGGGAGTAAGCACAGATACGCAGTATTTT. This is translated as CASNQPGLAGVSTDTQYF. Outside the CDR3, residues come from the reference TRBV5-8 and TRBJ2-3 proteins, so the full variable domain is: EAGVTQSPTHLIKTRGQQATLRCSPISGHTSVYWYQQALGLGLQFLLWYDEGEERNRGNFPPRFSGRQFPNYSSELNVNALELEDSALYLCASNQPGLAGVSTDTQYFGPGTRLTVL.